The 5 T cell receptor beta chains listed next were all sequenced from one sample in a study of radiotherapy plus CTLA-4 blockade in lung cancer. Profiling relied on immunoSEQ multiplex PCR, and the TCRdb table lists in-frame clones only, not all of them. The sample lists 35,000 to 55,000 clones; roughly two thirds were seen once. Sequenced here: peripheral blood, sampled from a patient treated with radiotherapy plus ipilimumab. All receptors derive from a human donor with non-small cell lung cancer who had a partial response to radiotherapy plus ipilimumab.

The gene calls are TRBV29-1 and TRBJ2-1, with D unresolved. This CDR3 has 14 residues. CDR1 is SQVTM, CDR2 ANQGSEA, per germline. Trimming took off 4 bases at V and 4 bases at J, with 14 bases between the two ends. The DNA of the CDR3 is TGCAGCGTTGTCCCCCGCCAGGTGTACAATGAGCAGTTCTTC. It translates to CSVVPRQVYNEQFF.

The chain couples TRBV30 to TRBJ2-3; the D is unclear. The germline CDR1 and CDR2 sequences are GTSNPN and SVGIG (reference sequence). The CDR3 covers 12 residues. Trimming stripped 4 bases from V and 2 bases from J, with 7 bases between. The CDR3 nucleotides read TGTGCCTGGACCCCTTCCACAGATACGCAGTATTTT. Protein product: CAWTPSTDTQYF.

CDR3 sequence (DNA): TGTGCCAGCAGCTACGGACAGGGAGATTCACCCCTCCACTTT. Protein: CASSYGQGDSPLHF. The chain joins TRBV9 to TRBJ1-6, with 8 positions matching TRBD1. Germline V gene sequence: CDR1 SGDLS, CDR2 YYNGEE. The CDR3 runs 14 residues. J was trimmed by 8 bases and V by 4 bases; bases with no gene match: 5.

The CDR3 DNA follows: TGTGCCGGGCTCCGGGACAGGGGTTGGAACACTGAAGCTTTCTTT. Protein sequence: CAGLRDRGWNTEAFF. V and J are TRBV2 and TRBJ1-1; 10 nucleotides agree with TRBD1. Trimming cost V 11 bases and J 1 base; bases outside gene matches: 10. The germline V gene has CDR1 SNHLY and CDR2 FYNNEI. The CDR3 covers 15 residues.

The chain recombines TRBV27 with TRBJ2-7, with a weak D call TRBD1 (5 bases). V was clipped by 5 bases and J by 2 bases, with 16 bases between them. The CDR3 runs 15 residues. In germline, CDR1 is MNHEY, CDR2 SMNVEV (reference sequence). CDR3: CASSITGIGPYEQYF. Written as DNA, the CDR3 is TGTGCCAGCAGTATAACAGGTATTGGGCCCTACGAGCAGTACTTC.